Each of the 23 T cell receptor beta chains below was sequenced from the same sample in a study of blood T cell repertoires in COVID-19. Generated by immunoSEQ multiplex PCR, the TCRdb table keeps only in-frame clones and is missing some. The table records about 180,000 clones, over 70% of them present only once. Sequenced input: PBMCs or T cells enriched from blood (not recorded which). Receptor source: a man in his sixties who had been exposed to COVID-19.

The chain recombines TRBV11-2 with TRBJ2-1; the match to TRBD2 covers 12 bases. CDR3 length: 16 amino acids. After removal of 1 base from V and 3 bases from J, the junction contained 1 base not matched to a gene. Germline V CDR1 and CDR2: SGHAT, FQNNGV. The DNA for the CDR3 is TGTGCCAGCAGCTTAGGACTAGCGGGAGTCTACAATGAGCAGTTCTTC. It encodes CASSLGLAGVYNEQFF.

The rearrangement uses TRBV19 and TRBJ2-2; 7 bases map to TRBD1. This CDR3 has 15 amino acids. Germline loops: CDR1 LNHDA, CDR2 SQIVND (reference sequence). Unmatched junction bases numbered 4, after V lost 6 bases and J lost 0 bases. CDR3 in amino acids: CASRQGSANTGELFF. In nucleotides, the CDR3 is TGTGCCAGTAGACAGGGGTCGGCGAACACCGGGGAGCTGTTTTTT.

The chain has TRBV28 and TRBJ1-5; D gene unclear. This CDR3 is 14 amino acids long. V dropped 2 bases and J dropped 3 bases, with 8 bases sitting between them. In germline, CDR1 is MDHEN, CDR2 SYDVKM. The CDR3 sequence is CASSLGQFNQPQHF. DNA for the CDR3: TGTGCCAGCAGTTTAGGGCAGTTCAATCAGCCCCAGCATTTT.

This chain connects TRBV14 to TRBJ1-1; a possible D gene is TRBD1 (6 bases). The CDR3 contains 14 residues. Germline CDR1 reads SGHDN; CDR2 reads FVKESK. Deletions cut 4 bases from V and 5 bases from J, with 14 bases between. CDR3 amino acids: CASSLSRGNTEAFF. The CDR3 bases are TGTGCCAGCAGCCTGAGCAGGGGTAATACTGAAGCTTTCTTT.

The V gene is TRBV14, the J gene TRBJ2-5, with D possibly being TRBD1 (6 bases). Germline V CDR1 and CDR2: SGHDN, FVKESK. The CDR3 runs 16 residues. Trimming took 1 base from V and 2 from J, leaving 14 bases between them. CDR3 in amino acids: CASSQVRQGWQETQYF. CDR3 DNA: TGTGCCAGCAGCCAAGTACGTCAGGGGTGGCAAGAGACCCAGTACTTC.

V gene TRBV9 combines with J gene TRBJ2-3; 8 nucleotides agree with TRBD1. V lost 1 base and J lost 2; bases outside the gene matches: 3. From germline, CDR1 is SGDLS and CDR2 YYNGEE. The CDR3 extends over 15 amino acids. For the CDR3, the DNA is TGTGCCAGCAGCGTACAGGGGGCGACCACAGATACGCAGTATTTT. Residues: CASSVQGATTDTQYF. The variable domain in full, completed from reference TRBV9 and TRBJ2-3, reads DSGVTQTPKHLITATGQRVTLRCSPRSGDLSVYWYQQSLDQGLQFLIQYYNGEERAKGNILERFSAQQFPDLHSELNLSSLELGDSALYFCASSVQGATTDTQYFGPGTRLTVL.

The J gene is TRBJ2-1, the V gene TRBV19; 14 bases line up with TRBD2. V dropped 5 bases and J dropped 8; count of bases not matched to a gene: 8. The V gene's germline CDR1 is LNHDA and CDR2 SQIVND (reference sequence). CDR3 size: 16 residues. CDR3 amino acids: CASSRTSGRSQDEQFF. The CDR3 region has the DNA TGTGCCAGTAGTCGGACTAGCGGGAGGTCCCAGGATGAGCAGTTCTTC. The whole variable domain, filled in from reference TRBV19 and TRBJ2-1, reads DGGITQSPKYLFRKEGQNVTLSCEQNLNHDAMYWYRQDPGQGLRLIYYSQIVNDFQKGDIAEGYSVSREKKESFPLTVTSAQKNPTAFYLCASSRTSGRSQDEQFFGPGTRLTVL.

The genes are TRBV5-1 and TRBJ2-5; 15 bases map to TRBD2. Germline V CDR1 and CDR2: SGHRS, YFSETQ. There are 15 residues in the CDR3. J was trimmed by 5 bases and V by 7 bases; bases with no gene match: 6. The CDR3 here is CASGLAGGPGETQYF. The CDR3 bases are TGCGCCAGCGGACTAGCGGGAGGGCCTGGGGAGACCCAGTACTTC.

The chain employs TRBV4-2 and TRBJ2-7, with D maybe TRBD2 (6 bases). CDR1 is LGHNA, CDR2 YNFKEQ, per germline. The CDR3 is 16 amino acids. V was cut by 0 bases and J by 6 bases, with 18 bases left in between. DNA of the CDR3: TGTGCCAGCAGCCAAGATGGTGAAGGGGAGGTAAGCGAGCAGTACTTC. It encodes CASSQDGEGEVSEQYF.

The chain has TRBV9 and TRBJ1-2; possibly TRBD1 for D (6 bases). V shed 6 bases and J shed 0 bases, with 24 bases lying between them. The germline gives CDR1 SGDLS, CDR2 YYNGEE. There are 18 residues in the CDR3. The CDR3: CASTSTSDSFSPNYGYTF. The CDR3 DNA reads TGTGCCAGCACCTCAACCTCGGACAGTTTCTCTCCTAACTATGGCTACACCTTC.

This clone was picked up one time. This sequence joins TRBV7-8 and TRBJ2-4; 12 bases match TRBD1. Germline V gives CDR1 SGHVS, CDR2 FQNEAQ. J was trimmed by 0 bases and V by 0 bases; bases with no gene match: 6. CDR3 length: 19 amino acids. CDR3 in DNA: TGTGCCAGCAGCTTAGCAGGGGACAGGGGGCTGGTAGCCAAAAACATTCAGTACTTC. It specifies CASSLAGDRGLVAKNIQYF.

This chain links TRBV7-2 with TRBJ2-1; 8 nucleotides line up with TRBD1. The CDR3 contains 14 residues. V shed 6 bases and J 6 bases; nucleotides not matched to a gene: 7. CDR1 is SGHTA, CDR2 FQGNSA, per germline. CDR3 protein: CASSLGTGPNEQFF. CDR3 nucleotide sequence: TGTGCCAGCAGTTTGGGGACAGGTCCCAATGAGCAGTTCTTC.

The CDR3 DNA reads as TGCGCCAGCAGCGCAACAGGAGACAGCAATCAGCCCCAGCATTTT. Protein: CASSATGDSNQPQHF. J is TRBJ1-5 and V is TRBV5-1; possibly TRBD1 for D (5 bases). CDR1 and CDR2 (germline): SGHRS, YFSETQ. The V end was cut by 4 bases, the J end by 1 base, with 12 bases between. There are 15 residues in the CDR3.

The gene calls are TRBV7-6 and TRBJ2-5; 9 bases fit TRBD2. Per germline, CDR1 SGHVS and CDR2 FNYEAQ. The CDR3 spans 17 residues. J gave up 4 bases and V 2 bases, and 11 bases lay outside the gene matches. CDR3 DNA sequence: TGTGCCAGCAGCTTAATCCCCATGAATAGCGGGAGAGAGACCCAGTACTTC. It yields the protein CASSLIPMNSGRETQYF. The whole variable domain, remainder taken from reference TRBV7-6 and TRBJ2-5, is GAGVSQSPRYKVTKRGQDVALRCDPISGHVSLYWYRQALGQGPEFLTYFNYEAQQDKSGLPNDRFSAERPEGSISTLTIQRTEQRDSAMYRCASSLIPMNSGRETQYFGPGTRLLVL.

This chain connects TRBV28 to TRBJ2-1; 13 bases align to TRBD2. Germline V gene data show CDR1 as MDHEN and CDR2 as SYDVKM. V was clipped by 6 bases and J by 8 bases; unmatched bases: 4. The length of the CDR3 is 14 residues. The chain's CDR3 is CASSGLAGVHEQFF. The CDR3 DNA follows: TGTGCCAGCAGCGGACTAGCGGGAGTCCATGAGCAGTTCTTC.

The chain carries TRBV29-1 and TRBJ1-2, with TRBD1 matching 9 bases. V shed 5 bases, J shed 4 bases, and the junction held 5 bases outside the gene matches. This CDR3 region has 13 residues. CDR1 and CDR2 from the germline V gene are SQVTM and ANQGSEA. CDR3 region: CSVPGTGRYGYTF. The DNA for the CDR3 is TGCAGCGTTCCCGGGACAGGGCGCTATGGCTACACCTTC.

The DNA for the CDR3 is TGTGCCAGCGGAGAAGCGGGAGAGTTCGAGAACATTCAGTACTTC. Its protein product is CASGEAGEFENIQYF. This rearrangement joins TRBV28 to TRBJ2-4; 8 bases align to TRBD2. Germline values: CDR1 MDHEN, CDR2 SYDVKM. The CDR3 covers 15 residues. Unmatched junction bases numbered 13, after V lost 8 bases and J lost 7 bases.

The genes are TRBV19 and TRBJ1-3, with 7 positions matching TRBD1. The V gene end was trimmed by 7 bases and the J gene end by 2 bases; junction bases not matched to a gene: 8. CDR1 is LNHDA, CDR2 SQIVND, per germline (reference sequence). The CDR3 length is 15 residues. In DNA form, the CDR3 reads TGTGCCAGTAAAACCATGGACAGGCCTGGAAACACCATATATTTT. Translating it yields CASKTMDRPGNTIYF.

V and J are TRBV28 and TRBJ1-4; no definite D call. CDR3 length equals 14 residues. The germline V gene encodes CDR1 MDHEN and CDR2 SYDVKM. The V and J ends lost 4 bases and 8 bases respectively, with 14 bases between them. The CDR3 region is CASSSREPGEKLFF. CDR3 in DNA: TGTGCCAGCAGTTCCCGGGAGCCCGGGGAAAAACTGTTTTTT.

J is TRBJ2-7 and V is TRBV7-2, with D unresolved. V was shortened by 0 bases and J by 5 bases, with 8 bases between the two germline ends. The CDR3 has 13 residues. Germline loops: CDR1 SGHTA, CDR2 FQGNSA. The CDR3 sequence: CASSLAGSHEQYF. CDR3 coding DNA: TGTGCCAGCAGCTTAGCCGGTTCCCACGAGCAGTACTTC.

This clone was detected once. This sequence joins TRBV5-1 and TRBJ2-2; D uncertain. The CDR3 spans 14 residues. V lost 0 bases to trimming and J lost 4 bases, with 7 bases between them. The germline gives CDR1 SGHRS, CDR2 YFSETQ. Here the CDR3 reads CASSLDRTTGELFF. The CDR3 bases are TGCGCCAGCAGCTTGGATAGAACCACCGGGGAGCTGTTTTTT.

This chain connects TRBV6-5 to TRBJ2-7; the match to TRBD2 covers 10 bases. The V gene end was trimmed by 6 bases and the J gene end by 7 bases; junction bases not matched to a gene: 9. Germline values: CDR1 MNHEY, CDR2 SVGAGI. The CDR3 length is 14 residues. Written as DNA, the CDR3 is TGTGCCAGCAGATCCAGCGGGAGGGCCGGAGAGCAGTACTTC. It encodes CASRSSGRAGEQYF.

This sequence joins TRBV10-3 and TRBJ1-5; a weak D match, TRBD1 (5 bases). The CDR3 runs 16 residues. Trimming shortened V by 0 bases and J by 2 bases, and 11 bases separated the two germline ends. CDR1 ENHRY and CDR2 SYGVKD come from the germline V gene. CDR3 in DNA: TGTGCCATCAGTGAGTCACGGCCGGGGGGCAATCAGCCCCAGCATTTT. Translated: CAISESRPGGNQPQHF.